Below are 31 T cell receptor beta chains sequenced from a single sample in a study of OX40 agonist ivuxolimab in advanced cancers. Library prep was done by the immunoSEQ multiplex PCR assay. Drawn from immuneACCESS, this table holds only the in-frame rearrangements with V and J called that TCRdb kept. Clones are partly lost; checked studies trace under half to an unresolved V gene and leave the rest unexplained. This sample has more than 50,000 clones in its table, and just under 85% of those were observed once. The ten top clones hold 3.7% of the sample. The material sequenced was CD4+ or CD8+ T cells sorted from blood, taken in a trial of the OX40 agonist ivuxolimab. The receptors stem from an adult with an advanced solid tumor such as melanoma, head and neck, liver or kidney cancer.

The chain couples TRBV2 to TRBJ1-1; D remains unclear. Germline CDR1 SNHLY, CDR2 FYNNEI. Trimming left V 7 bases short and J 8 bases short, with 17 bases between. The CDR3 has 13 residues. The CDR3 bases are TGTGCCAGCAACTCCGTAAGGGCAGACGAAGCTTTCTTT. This sequence encodes CASNSVRADEAFF.

This clone was detected once. V is TRBV4-1 and J is TRBJ2-1; no definite D call. Germline V lookup: CDR1 MGHRA, CDR2 YSYEKL. V was cut by 0 bases and J by 5 bases, with 14 bases left in between. The CDR3 consists of 16 residues. The CDR3 nucleotides are TGCGCCAGCAGCCAAGATAGGGCAGGCGCCCACAATGAGCAGTTCTTC. Encoded protein: CASSQDRAGAHNEQFF.

V usage is TRBV11-2 and J usage is TRBJ2-1, with D possibly being TRBD1 or TRBD2 (5 bases each). V lost 6 bases and J lost 8, with 29 bases in between. The germline V gene encodes CDR1 SGHAT and CDR2 FQNNGV. The CDR3 has 18 amino acids. The CDR3 spells CASSPPGAGLAQGDEQFF. The DNA for the CDR3 is TGTGCCAGCAGTCCCCCCGGGGCAGGGCTAGCCCAAGGTGATGAGCAGTTCTTC.

V and J are TRBV4-1 and TRBJ1-1, with D perhaps matching TRBD1 (6 bases). The CDR3 is 15 residues long. Trimming removed 0 bases from V and 10 bases from J, with 18 bases in between. The germline V gene has CDR1 MGHRA and CDR2 YSYEKL. CDR3 sequence: CASSQDGPSTGGAFF. The CDR3 bases are TGCGCCAGCAGCCAAGATGGACCATCGACAGGAGGAGCTTTCTTT.

The chain recombines TRBV6-6 with TRBJ2-5; TRBD2 matches at 8 bases. CDR3 length: 13 residues. Unmatched junction bases numbered 8, after V lost 9 bases and J lost 5 bases. The germline CDR1 and CDR2 sequences are MNHNY and SVGAGI (reference sequence). CDR3 coding DNA: TGTGCCAGTTCTGTAGCGGGATGGGAGACCCAGTACTTC. The encoded protein is CASSVAGWETQYF.

J is TRBJ2-1 and V is TRBV19; 8 bases agree with TRBD2. The CDR3 contains 15 residues. Looked up from germline, CDR1 is LNHDA and CDR2 is SQIVND (reference sequence). With 2 bases clipped from V and 5 bases from J, the junction kept 5 bases outside the gene matches. CDR3 DNA: TGTGCCAGTAGTATAACTAGCGGCCGCCACAATGAGCAGTTCTTC. It translates to CASSITSGRHNEQFF.

The chain joins TRBV6-5 to TRBJ1-1, with TRBD1 matching 10 bases. V shed 0 bases, J shed 6 bases, and the junction held 7 bases outside the gene matches. CDR1 and CDR2 (germline): MNHEY, SVGAGI. The CDR3 has 16 residues. CDR3 nucleotide sequence: TGTGCCAGCAGTTACTCTGGGACAGGGGCGGTTGCTGAAGCTTTCTTT. The encoded protein is CASSYSGTGAVAEAFF.

The V gene is TRBV11-2, the J gene TRBJ2-1; D unresolved. Deletions cut 5 bases from V and 1 base from J, with 15 bases between. The germline CDR1 and CDR2 sequences are SGHAT and FQNNGV. CDR3 length: 16 amino acids. The CDR3 reads CASSETGSWSYNEQFF. The CDR3 DNA reads as TGTGCCAGCAGCGAAACGGGCAGCTGGTCCTACAATGAGCAGTTCTTC.

CDR3: CASSATGGDYGYTF. The CDR3 DNA reads TGCGCCAGCAGCGCGACAGGGGGAGACTATGGCTACACCTTC. The J gene is TRBJ1-2, the V gene TRBV5-1; TRBD1 agrees at 9 bases. From germline, CDR1 is SGHRS and CDR2 YFSETQ. Trimming removed 4 bases from V and 3 bases from J; junction bases left unmatched: 4. This CDR3 is 14 amino acids long.

The CDR3 nucleotides are TGCGCCAGCAGCCAGGGACTAGCGGACGAGCAGTACTTC. It is translated as CASSQGLADEQYF. This rearrangement joins TRBV4-3 to TRBJ2-7, with 11 positions matching TRBD2. V gave up 3 bases and J gave up 5 bases; unmatched junction bases: 0. Germline lookup yields CDR1 LGHNA and CDR2 YSLEER. The CDR3 has 13 residues.

CDR3 sequence (DNA): TGTGCCAGCAGTTTATCGGCAGGGGGCGCCCCCAACTACAATGAGCAGTTCTTC. Residues: CASSLSAGGAPNYNEQFF. The chain employs TRBV27 and TRBJ2-1; 8 bases line up with TRBD1. There are 18 residues in the CDR3. Germline loops: CDR1 MNHEY, CDR2 SMNVEV (reference sequence). V gave up 0 bases and J gave up 3 bases; unmatched junction bases: 10.

As DNA, the CDR3 is TGTGCCAGCAGCGCCGGACAGACAACTTTCGGGAGCACTGAAGCTTTCTTT. Translated: CASSAGQTTFGSTEAFF. The rearrangement links TRBV9 to TRBJ1-1; possible D gene TRBD1, 6 bases. The ends were cut back, 3 bases at V and 4 bases at J, with 22 bases in the middle. Germline V lookup: CDR1 SGDLS, CDR2 YYNGEE. The CDR3 sequence is 17 residues long.

The chain combines TRBV19 with TRBJ1-1; D perhaps matches TRBD1 (6 bases). The CDR3 has 14 amino acids. V was trimmed by 3 bases and J by 6 bases, leaving 14 bases between them. CDR1 is LNHDA, CDR2 SQIVND, per germline (reference sequence). The CDR3 region has the DNA TGTGCCAGTAGTATCCTAACAGGGTGGCCTGAAGCTTTCTTT. Amino acids: CASSILTGWPEAFF.

The rearrangement uses TRBV19 and TRBJ1-1; possibly TRBD1 for D (5 bases). Trimming stripped 6 bases from V and 4 bases from J, with 12 bases between. CDR3 length: 13 residues. Per the germline V gene, CDR1 is LNHDA and CDR2 is SQIVND (reference sequence). The CDR3 protein is CASSPETGTEAFF. In DNA, the CDR3 is TGTGCCAGTAGCCCAGAAACAGGCACTGAAGCTTTCTTT. Based on the CDR3 plus reference TRBV19 and TRBJ1-1, the full variable domain is DGGITQSPKYLFRKEGQNVTLSCEQNLNHDAMYWYRQDPGQGLRLIYYSQIVNDFQKGDIAEGYSVSREKKESFPLTVTSAQKNPTAFYLCASSPETGTEAFFGQGTRLTVV.

This clone was recorded a few times. Here the CDR3 reads CASSPGRTYEQYF. The CDR3, as DNA: TGTGCCAGCAGCCCAGGACGGACCTACGAGCAGTACTTC. V and J are TRBV7-9 and TRBJ2-7, with D unclear. Looked up from germline, CDR1 is SEHNR and CDR2 is FQNEAQ (reference sequence). The CDR3 extends over 13 amino acids. The V end was cut by 5 bases, the J end by 2 bases, with 10 bases between.

The chain has TRBV7-2 and TRBJ2-3; no firm D call. V was trimmed by 3 bases and J by 0 bases, leaving 10 bases between them. CDR1 and CDR2 from the germline V gene are SGHTA and FQGNSA. The CDR3 length is 15 residues. CDR3 in DNA: TGTGCCAGCAGCTTGCTCAGGTCTAGCACAGATACGCAGTATTTT. Translated: CASSLLRSSTDTQYF.

This rearrangement joins TRBV4-1 to TRBJ1-6, with TRBD1 matching 7 bases. The V segment lost 0 bases and the J segment 2 bases; nucleotides outside the gene matches: 7. The CDR3 length is 18 residues. Germline V gene sequence: CDR1 MGHRA, CDR2 YSYEKL. The CDR3 loop reads CASSQDHAGQAYNSPLHF. CDR3 nucleotide sequence: TGCGCCAGCAGCCAAGATCATGCTGGACAGGCCTATAATTCACCCCTCCACTTT.

Only a few counts were recorded for this clone. The chain uses TRBV2 and TRBJ1-4; D call uncertain. V lost 7 bases, J lost 8 bases, and 14 bases lay in between. The length of the CDR3 is 13 residues. Germline-derived CDR1 and CDR2 are SNHLY and FYNNEI. The CDR3 coding sequence is TGTGCCAGCATACGGGGATGGCAGGAAAAACTGTTTTTT. Protein product: CASIRGWQEKLFF.

The chain combines TRBV18 with TRBJ1-1; D not resolved. Looked up from germline, CDR1 is KGHSH and CDR2 is LQKENI. CDR3 length equals 13 residues. Deletions cut 3 bases from V and 8 bases from J, with 13 bases between. CDR3 coding DNA: TGTGCCAGCTCACCCGCCGGCGGATCGGAAGCTTTCTTT. Its translation is CASSPAGGSEAFF.

This clone was observed once. The chain uses TRBV5-1 and TRBJ1-3, with TRBD1 matching 11 bases. This CDR3 comprises 17 residues. The trim removed 2 bases at V and 0 bases at J, leaving 4 bases unmatched. Germline CDR1 is SGHRS and CDR2 is YFSETQ. Here the CDR3 reads CASSFGTGGHSGNTIYF. CDR3 nucleotide sequence: TGCGCCAGCAGCTTTGGGACAGGGGGTCACTCTGGAAACACCATATATTTT.

V gene TRBV28 combines with J gene TRBJ2-1; TRBD2 agrees at 10 bases. The CDR3 sequence is 15 residues long. The V gene end was trimmed by 4 bases and the J gene end by 4 bases; junction bases not matched to a gene: 4. Germline loops: CDR1 MDHEN, CDR2 SYDVKM. CDR3 residues: CASSWTSGIYNEQFF. As DNA, the CDR3 is TGTGCCAGCAGTTGGACTAGCGGTATTTACAATGAGCAGTTCTTC. Drawing the rest from reference TRBV28 and TRBJ2-1, the complete variable domain is DVKVTQSSRYLVKRTGEKVFLECVQDMDHENMFWYRQDPGLGLRLIYFSYDVKMKEKGDIPEGYSVSREKKERFSLILESASTNQTSMYLCASSWTSGIYNEQFFGPGTRLTVL.

The chain joins TRBV4-1 to TRBJ1-4, with D tentatively TRBD1 (6 bases). Germline-derived CDR1 and CDR2 are MGHRA and YSYEKL. The CDR3 runs to 15 residues. V was shortened by 0 bases and J by 6 bases, with 11 bases between the two germline ends. Here the CDR3 DNA reads TGCGCCAGCAGCCAAGATAGGGGGGAGCATGAAAAACTGTTTTTT. This gives the protein CASSQDRGEHEKLFF.

This chain joins TRBV5-1 and TRBJ1-1; D call uncertain. This CDR3 is built from 21 residues. The V and J ends lost 5 bases and 1 base respectively, with 33 bases between them. Germline CDR1 SGHRS, CDR2 YFSETQ. The CDR3 coding sequence is TGCGCCAGCAGTCGACCCAGTGCCGTTAACAGACGAATCCGGGAGAACACTGAAGCTTTCTTT. Translation gives CASSRPSAVNRRIRENTEAFF. The full variable domain, in which reference TRBV5-1 and TRBJ1-1 provide the parts outside the CDR3, is KAGVTQTPRYLIKTRGQQVTLSCSPISGHRSVSWYQQTPGQGLQFLFEYFSETQRNKGNFPGRFSGRQFSNSRSEMNVSTLELGDSALYLCASSRPSAVNRRIRENTEAFFGQGTRLTVV.

The chain's CDR3 is CASSLDGGRESGNTIYF. For the CDR3, the DNA is TGTGCCAGCAGCTTGGATGGCGGGCGGGAGTCTGGAAACACCATATATTTT. V is TRBV5-4 and J is TRBJ1-3; D call uncertain. V was trimmed by 0 bases and J by 1 base, leaving 14 bases between them. The CDR3 loop spans 17 amino acids. CDR1 is SGHNT, CDR2 YYREEE, per germline (reference sequence).

The rearrangement links TRBV19 to TRBJ2-1; 8 bases line up with TRBD1. This CDR3 is built from 15 residues. CDR1 is LNHDA and CDR2 is SQIVND in the germline V gene (reference sequence). The ends lost 7 bases at V and 9 bases at J; junction bases unmatched: 14. The CDR3 reads CASTAGTGFRGEQFF. The CDR3 DNA reads TGTGCCAGTACCGCCGGGACAGGATTTCGGGGTGAGCAGTTCTTC. Full variable domain (remainder filled in from reference TRBV19 and TRBJ2-1): DGGITQSPKYLFRKEGQNVTLSCEQNLNHDAMYWYRQDPGQGLRLIYYSQIVNDFQKGDIAEGYSVSREKKESFPLTVTSAQKNPTAFYLCASTAGTGFRGEQFFGPGTRLTVL.

The rearrangement links TRBV2 to TRBJ2-4, with a possible D match to TRBD2 (5 bases). The CDR3 totals 14 residues. V was trimmed by 8 bases and J by 0 bases, leaving 11 bases between them. Germline V gives CDR1 SNHLY, CDR2 FYNNEI. This chain's CDR3 is CASHRRLAKNIQYF. The CDR3 nucleotides read TGTGCCAGCCATCGGAGGTTAGCCAAAAACATTCAGTACTTC.

The CDR3 protein is CASSPLGQKETQYF. CDR3 coding DNA: TGCGCCAGCAGCCCCCTGGGACAAAAAGAGACCCAGTACTTC. This rearrangement joins TRBV4-1 to TRBJ2-5; maybe TRBD1 (6 bases). V was clipped by 4 bases and J by 3 bases, with 12 bases between them. Looked up from germline, CDR1 is MGHRA and CDR2 is YSYEKL. The CDR3 runs to 14 residues.

This clone was seen only a few times. Different DNA sequences within this sample yield the same CDR3. The chain uses TRBV27 and TRBJ1-1; D remains unclear. V was clipped by 4 bases and J by 1 base, with 4 bases between them. The germline V gene encodes CDR1 MNHEY and CDR2 SMNVEV (reference sequence). The CDR3 spans 12 residues. CDR3 amino acids: CASSSQNTEAFF. CDR3 coding DNA: TGTGCCAGCAGTTCACAGAACACTGAAGCTTTCTTT.

The chain carries TRBV27 and TRBJ2-1; 7 bases are shared with TRBD2. Germline lookup yields CDR1 MNHEY and CDR2 SMNVEV (reference sequence). With 3 bases clipped from V and 1 base from J, the junction kept 9 bases outside the gene matches. There are 17 residues in the CDR3. Written as DNA, the CDR3 is TGTGCCAGCAGTTTCTCTAGCGGTCAATATTCCTACAATGAGCAGTTCTTC. This gives the protein CASSFSSGQYSYNEQFF.

The chain links TRBV7-2 to TRBJ2-1; D gene unclear. Trimming pared 0 bases from V and 5 bases from J, leaving 5 bases between. This CDR3 has 13 residues. Germline CDR1 reads SGHTA; CDR2 reads FQGNSA. The CDR3 loop is CASSLAGHNEQFF. The CDR3 DNA sequence: TGTGCCAGCAGCTTAGCGGGCCACAATGAGCAGTTCTTC. The whole variable domain, remainder taken from reference TRBV7-2 and TRBJ2-1, is GAGVSQSPSNKVTEKGKDVELRCDPISGHTALYWYRQSLGQGLEFLIYFQGNSAPDKSGLPSDRFSAERTGGSVSTLTIQRTQQEDSAVYLCASSLAGHNEQFFGPGTRLTVL.

This clone is a singleton in its sample. The rearrangement joins TRBV7-9 to TRBJ2-7, with D perhaps matching TRBD1 or TRBD2 (5 bases each). This CDR3 comprises 12 residues. Germline lookup yields CDR1 SEHNR and CDR2 FQNEAQ (reference sequence). V was clipped by 4 bases and J by 5 bases, with 9 bases between them. In nucleotides, the CDR3 is TGTGCCAGCAGCTCCGGGGCGGACGAGCAGTACTTC. Translated: CASSSGADEQYF.